This T cell receptor (beta chain) was retrieved from a study of response to subunit inactivated influenza vaccine. Details on this clonotype: No antigen is known for it.

In germline, CDR1 is MGHDK, CDR2 SYGVNS. V lost 0 bases and J 0 bases, leaving 12 bases between the germline ends. This CDR3 is built from 17 residues. Using its own MiXCR run on the RT-PCR reads, TCRdb lists one record per CDR3 protein. Seen here are roughly 700,000 distinct CDR3 sequences, approximately 15% observed once, and the top ten hold 6% to 7%. Regarding the study as a whole: Authors suggested each seasonal influenza vaccination recruits few new T cells.

The J gene is TRBJ2-4, the V gene TRBV25-1; D perhaps matches TRBD1 (6 bases). This sequence was found in a man over 45 who received an inactivated influenza vaccine. The sequencing here drew on PBMCs from blood, taken 14 to 15 days before vaccination. The CDR3 nucleotides are TGTGCCAGCAGTGAATATGACAGGCGCTTAGCCAAAAACATTCAGTACTTC. This encodes CASSEYDRRLAKNIQYF.